A selection of T cell receptor beta chains follows, all from one sample in a study of cytomegalovirus exposure and HLA in healthy donors. Only in-frame clones appear in the TCRdb table, and some are missing; sequencing was by immunoSEQ multiplex PCR. The sample records 150,000 or so clones, over 75% being singletons. Sequenced sample: PBMCs. All receptors derive from a woman in her 50s in good health and CMV-seropositive. Each CDR3 is given with its conserved first and last residue. The D gene is left open where the match is weak. Where a row states a size, it is once, few, many or the class of an expanded clone; other rows omit it.

j_call	d_call	clone_size	v_call	cdr3_nt	cdr3_aa
TRBJ2-7	NA	NA	TRBV5-4	TGTGCCAGCAGCTCCGGGAACTCCTACGAGCAGTACTTC	CASSSGNSYEQYF
TRBJ2-7	NA	NA	TRBV28	TGTGCCAGCAGTTCCCGGACGCGGGATTACGAGCAGTACTTC	CASSSRTRDYEQYF
TRBJ1-6	NA	NA	TRBV7-3	TGTGCCAGCAGCCATGGTCAGGGGCGGAATTCACCCCTCCACTTT	CASSHGQGRNSPLHF
TRBJ2-7	NA	few	TRBV7-7	TGTGCTAGCAGCCGACTTGGATCCGAGCAGTACTTC	CASSRLGSEQYF
TRBJ1-5	NA	few	TRBV7-2	TGTGCCAGCAGCCCGCGGTGGGCGGGACAGCCCCAGCATTTT	CASSPRWAGQPQHF
TRBJ2-7	TRBD1	NA	TRBV19	TGTGCCAGCAAGTACGGGACAGGGGCGTACGAGCAGTACTTC	CASKYGTGAYEQYF
TRBJ2-1	TRBD2	NA	TRBV6-6	TGTGCCAGCAGTTCGGGACTAGCGGGAAGGAATGAGCAGTTCTTC	CASSSGLAGRNEQFF
TRBJ1-1	TRBD1	NA	TRBV5-4	TGTGCCAGCAGCCGAAGAGGACAGGGTACGACTGAAGCTTTCTTT	CASSRRGQGTTEAFF
TRBJ1-3	NA	NA	TRBV9	TGTGCCAGCAGCGTACAGGCGCCTGGAAACACCATATATTTT	CASSVQAPGNTIYF
TRBJ2-7	TRBD1	few	TRBV7-9	TGTGCCAGCAGCCGGGACAGGGGGCCCTACGAGCAGTACTTC	CASSRDRGPYEQYF
TRBJ1-2	TRBD1	NA	TRBV7-2	TGTGCCAGCAGCTTATCGGACAGGGCCCATGGCTACACCTTC	CASSLSDRAHGYTF
TRBJ2-7	NA	NA	TRBV10-3	TGTGCCATCAGTGAGTCGAGGGTCTCCTACGAGCAGTACTTC	CAISESRVSYEQYF
TRBJ2-2	NA	NA	TRBV6-5	TGTGCCAGCAGCAAAACCGGGGAGCTGTTTTTT	CASSKTGELFF
TRBJ2-3	TRBD1	NA	TRBV6-4	TGTGCCAGCAGTGACCAGGGGGCCTCAGATACGCAGTATTTT	CASSDQGASDTQYF
TRBJ1-1	NA	few	TRBV4-3	TGCGCCAGCAGCCAAGAAACATCAGTGGGCTTGGCTTTCTTT	CASSQETSVGLAFF
TRBJ1-5	NA	NA	TRBV6-1	TGTGCCACAAACAGGCGGGGGAGTAGCAATCAGCCCCAGCATTTT	CATNRRGSSNQPQHF
TRBJ2-3	NA	few	TRBV25-1	TGTGCCAGCAGTGTGGGAGTTAGCACAGATACGCAGTATTTT	CASSVGVSTDTQYF
TRBJ1-1	NA	once	TRBV11-3	TGTGCCAGCAGTTCTAGACCCTTTACTGAAGCTTTCTTT	CASSSRPFTEAFF
TRBJ1-2	NA	once	TRBV29-1	TGCAGCGTTGCGGGCTACACCTTC	CSVAGYTF
TRBJ1-1	NA	NA	TRBV10-3	TGTGCCATCAGGAGTACGAACACTGAAGCTTTCTTT	CAIRSTNTEAFF
TRBJ1-3	TRBD1	NA	TRBV9	TGTGCCAGCAGCCTACAGGGACAGGGACTAATCTCTGGAAACACCATATATTTT	CASSLQGQGLISGNTIYF
TRBJ1-5	NA	NA	TRBV7-8	TGTGCCAGCAGCTTAAGACAGGCCGGTCTAAATCAGCCCCAGCATTTT	CASSLRQAGLNQPQHF
TRBJ1-5	NA	NA	TRBV10-2	TGCGCCAGCAACACAGGCCACAATCAGCCCCAGCATTTT	CASNTGHNQPQHF
TRBJ2-3	NA	NA	TRBV5-1	TGCGCCAGCAGCACCCGAGACGGGCGGGTCATCACAGATACGCAGTATTTT	CASSTRDGRVITDTQYF
TRBJ1-4	NA	few	TRBV7-8	TGTGCCAGCAGCTTAGGCCGAGGGCTTGAAAAACTGTTTTTT	CASSLGRGLEKLFF
TRBJ1-3	NA	once	TRBV5-5	TGTGCCAGCAGCTTGGTCCCGGGGGGATCTGGAAACACCATATATTTT	CASSLVPGGSGNTIYF
TRBJ2-1	TRBD1	NA	TRBV7-6	TGTGCCAGCAGCTTAGACTCTGGACAGGTTAACAATGAGCAGTTCTTC	CASSLDSGQVNNEQFF
TRBJ1-5	NA	NA	TRBV6-1	TGTGCCAGCAGTGAAGGTTGGGGGCAGAATCAGCCCCAGCATTTT	CASSEGWGQNQPQHF